The 16 T cell receptor beta chains in this list originate from one sample, sequenced in a study of CD8 T cells in Susac syndrome. Random hexamers were used to reverse transcribe the RNA input (about 0.5 to 1 ug). MiXCR was run by TCRdb on the immunoSEQ multiplex PCR reads, yielding one entry per CDR3 protein. In the table there are a few hundred thousand distinct CDR3 sequences, about 94% of which are singletons. The sample comprised CD4+ T cells from PBMCs. The receptor source for this set is a human donor with Susac syndrome.

V usage is TRBV4-3 and J usage is TRBJ2-5; possibly TRBD2 for D (7 bases). The V end lost 0 bases, the J end lost 5 bases, and 13 bases lay between the germline ends. The CDR3 consists of 15 residues. CDR1 is LGHNA and CDR2 is YSLEER in the germline V gene. DNA of the CDR3: TGCGCCAGCAGCCAAGATCCGAGGGGGGGCGAGACCCAGTACTTC. Amino acid sequence: CASSQDPRGGETQYF.

The chain employs TRBV20-1 and TRBJ2-7, with 8 nucleotides matching TRBD1. CDR3 length equals 16 residues. J was trimmed by 0 bases and V by 0 bases; bases with no gene match: 7. Germline CDR1 is DFQATT and CDR2 is SNEGSKA (reference sequence). The CDR3 protein is CSAREIKGQGSYEQYF. CDR3 nucleotide sequence: TGCAGTGCTAGAGAGATAAAAGGACAGGGCTCCTACGAGCAGTACTTC.

The chain has TRBV7-9 and TRBJ1-1; TRBD1 matches at 11 bases. Germline lookup yields CDR1 SEHNR and CDR2 FQNEAQ (reference sequence). V shed 5 bases, J shed 7 bases, and the junction held 6 bases outside the gene matches. The CDR3 extends over 14 amino acids. CDR3 sequence reads: CASSGQGAIVEAFF. CDR3 nucleotide sequence: TGTGCCAGCAGCGGACAGGGGGCTATAGTTGAAGCTTTCTTT.

J is TRBJ2-1 and V is TRBV6-2 or TRBV6-3, with D hard to call. The germline V and J ends were trimmed by 6 bases and 3 bases, with 6 bases remaining between them. Germline CDR1 MNHEY, CDR2 SVGEGT. This CDR3 is 12 amino acids long. The CDR3 loop reads CASSQVYNEQFF. The CDR3 DNA reads TGTGCCAGCAGCCAGGTCTACAATGAGCAGTTCTTC.

This clonotype is a singleton in its sample. The rearrangement uses TRBV3-1 and TRBJ2-1; 7 nucleotides align to TRBD2. The germline V gene has CDR1 LGHDT and CDR2 YNNKEL (reference sequence). This CDR3 has 17 residues. The V gene end was trimmed by 1 base and the J gene end by 4 bases; junction bases not matched to a gene: 10. CDR3 DNA sequence: TGTGCCAGCAGCCAAGGTCCGCTAGCGGTGAATTACAATGAGCAGTTCTTC. Amino acid sequence: CASSQGPLAVNYNEQFF.

This sequence joins TRBV6-5 and TRBJ2-3; 11 nucleotides match TRBD2. The CDR3 is made up of 18 amino acids. V gave up 2 bases and J gave up 4 bases; unmatched junction bases: 11. Germline V gene data show CDR1 as MNHEY and CDR2 as SVGAGI. The CDR3 loop reads CASSYAPLAGGDADTQYF. For the CDR3, the DNA is TGTGCCAGCAGTTACGCGCCCCTAGCGGGGGGTGACGCAGATACGCAGTATTTT.

V and J are TRBV20-1 and TRBJ2-3, with 8 bases matching TRBD2. Germline V gene data show CDR1 as DFQATT and CDR2 as SNEGSKA (reference sequence). There are 19 residues in the CDR3. V gave up 5 bases and J gave up 0 bases; unmatched junction bases: 19. CDR3 sequence reads: CSAAHGRISGVSSTDTQYF. The CDR3 DNA reads TGCAGTGCTGCGCACGGGAGGATTAGCGGGGTCTCTAGCACAGATACGCAGTATTTT.

This chain joins TRBV7-2 and TRBJ2-5; perhaps TRBD1 as D (5 bases). The germline CDR1 and CDR2 sequences are SGHTA and FQGNSA. V lost 5 bases to trimming and J lost 4 bases, with 14 bases between them. This CDR3 is 14 amino acids long. CDR3 protein: CASSKDRPPETQYF. In DNA, the CDR3 is TGTGCCAGCAGCAAAGACAGACCACCAGAGACCCAGTACTTC.

This chain connects TRBV10-3 to TRBJ2-5; D is possibly TRBD2 (6 bases). V dropped 0 bases and J dropped 3 bases, with 8 bases sitting between them. The CDR3 loop spans 14 amino acids. Germline loops: CDR1 ENHRY, CDR2 SYGVKD. The DNA for the CDR3 is TGTGCCATCAGTGAGTCGCTAGCGAAAGAGACCCAGTACTTC. The encoded protein is CAISESLAKETQYF.

CDR3 sequence reads: CASSPRAAGNSPLHF. The CDR3, as DNA: TGTGCCAGCAGTCCCCGAGCGGCAGGGAATTCACCCCTCCACTTT. V usage is TRBV6-5 and J usage is TRBJ1-6; D possibly corresponds to TRBD1 (5 bases). This CDR3 spans 15 amino acids. Per the germline V gene, CDR1 is MNHEY and CDR2 is SVGAGI. V shed 5 bases and J shed 7 bases, with 15 bases lying between them.

The gene calls are TRBV20-1 and TRBJ1-6; D is perhaps TRBD1 (5 bases). The CDR3 runs to 14 residues. Between the trimmed V and J ends, which lost 3 bases and 7 bases, there was a span of 13 bases. Germline lookup yields CDR1 DFQATT and CDR2 SNEGSKA (reference sequence). The CDR3 protein is CSARALNRNSPLHF. The CDR3 DNA reads TGCAGTGCTAGGGCACTTAACAGGAATTCACCCCTCCACTTT.

The chain combines TRBV6-6 with TRBJ2-5; D is possibly TRBD1 or TRBD2 (5 bases each). CDR1 is MNHNY and CDR2 is SVGAGI in the germline V gene (reference sequence). The CDR3 contains 16 residues. Trimming left V 2 bases short and J 5 bases short, with 18 bases between. CDR3 DNA sequence: TGTGCCAGCAGTTACGTCGTCCGGGGCGAGGGGGAGACCCAGTACTTC. Protein sequence: CASSYVVRGEGETQYF.

The rearrangement joins TRBV27 to TRBJ2-1, with no clear D. The CDR3 has 12 residues. V was trimmed by 6 bases and J by 7 bases, leaving 10 bases between them. The germline CDR1 and CDR2 sequences are MNHEY and SMNVEV (reference sequence). In nucleotides, the CDR3 is TGTGCCAGCAGGCGAAACTGGAATGAGCAGTTCTTC. It translates to CASRRNWNEQFF.

The gene calls are TRBV7-2 and TRBJ1-1; D is unresolved. Germline V lookup: CDR1 SGHTA, CDR2 FQGNSA. CDR3 size: 15 residues. V gave up 1 base and J gave up 0 bases, with 9 bases separating them. The CDR3 region has the DNA TGTGCCAGCAGCTTAGGCCGTCTGTTGAACACTGAAGCTTTCTTT. It specifies CASSLGRLLNTEAFF.

The chain is built from TRBV14 and TRBJ2-2; D is ambiguous. CDR1 SGHDN and CDR2 FVKESK come from the germline V gene. There are 14 residues in the CDR3. The V end was cut by 1 base, the J end by 3 bases, with 6 bases between. The CDR3 here is CASSQVLYTGELFF. Here the CDR3 DNA reads TGTGCCAGCAGCCAAGTCCTTTACACCGGGGAGCTGTTTTTT.

This rearrangement joins TRBV18 to TRBJ2-3, with no clear D. Trimming shortened V by 3 bases and J by 6 bases, and 10 bases separated the two germline ends. Germline CDR1 KGHSH, CDR2 LQKENI. The CDR3 length is 13 residues. The CDR3 region is CASSPRPSDTQYF. In DNA, the CDR3 is TGTGCCAGCTCACCGAGGCCTTCGGATACGCAGTATTTT.